This T cell receptor beta chain was recovered during a study of shared clonotypes between healthy human individuals. This CDR3 comprises 13 residues. Germline V gene sequence: CDR1 MNHEY, CDR2 SMNVEV (reference sequence). V lost 8 bases to trimming and J lost 3 bases, with 14 bases between them. Regarding the study as a whole: Investigators collected only blood, and repertoires in tissues likely differ. Relative to memory subsets, naive subsets generally showed larger estimated richness. Roughly 4.6% of naive CD4 clonotypes were common to a handful of donors.

Profiled with immunoSEQ multiplex PCR; TCRdb holds only in-frame clones, not every one. This table holds around 2,000,000 clones, approximately 94% found once. For this clone: Its antigen is not identified.

Cells designated naive CD8 were CD45RO-negative and were positively selected for CCR7, with terminally differentiated effector memory CD45RA+ cells excluded. Only Caucasian adults living in Nashville, Tennessee made up the donor group. The sequence was obtained from a man younger than 30 in good health. Some clones in this sample may be carry-over from other donors' samples. The chain couples TRBV27 to TRBJ2-7; D uncertain. Sequenced material: naive CD8+ T cells from PBMCs. The CDR3: CASGSLRRYEQYF. For the CDR3, the DNA is TGTGCCAGCGGGTCACTTCGACGCTACGAGCAGTACTTC.